The 11 T cell receptor beta chains reported below all come from one sample, sequenced in a study of blood T cell repertoires in COVID-19 (dated by TCRdb to 2019 to 2021). The library was generated by the immunoSEQ multiplex PCR assay. TCRdb re-hosts the immuneACCESS table, in-frame sequences only. Its copies lack some clones; in the studies checked, an unresolved V gene accounts for under half of them, and the cause for the rest is not known. The sample table lists roughly 180,000 clones, over 80% of them with a count of one. The top ten clonotypes cover under 5.5% of the sample. Sequencing was carried out using peripheral blood. These receptors were collected from a woman in her 30s with acute or convalescent COVID-19.

The chain is built from TRBV24-1 and TRBJ1-2, with D tentatively TRBD1 (6 bases). Germline V lookup: CDR1 KGHDR, CDR2 SFDVKD. V lost 3 bases to trimming and J lost 3 bases, with 16 bases between them. This CDR3 has 16 amino acids. The CDR3 here is CATSDPTQGYDYGYTF. The DNA for the CDR3 is TGTGCCACCAGTGATCCAACTCAGGGGTACGACTATGGCTACACCTTC.

The V call is TRBV5-6, the J call TRBJ2-2; no clear D. Trimming stripped 4 bases from V and 7 bases from J, with 5 bases between. Looked up from germline, CDR1 is SGHDT and CDR2 is YYEEEE. CDR3 size: 11 residues. The CDR3: CASSEHGELFF. The DNA for the CDR3 is TGTGCCAGCAGCGAACACGGGGAGCTGTTTTTT.

In its sample, this clone was seen a few times. CDR3 in amino acids: CASKRGGANTEAFF. In nucleotides, the CDR3 is TGTGCCTCAAAACGCGGGGGCGCGAACACTGAAGCTTTCTTT. The rearrangement links TRBV19 to TRBJ1-1, with D tentatively TRBD1 (6 bases). The CDR3 consists of 14 residues. Deletions cut 11 bases from V and 1 base from J, with 17 bases between. CDR1 and CDR2 (germline): LNHDA, SQIVND (reference sequence).

This chain uses TRBV28 with TRBJ1-2; no reliable D call. This CDR3 contains 14 residues. Looked up from germline, CDR1 is MDHEN and CDR2 is SYDVKM. V dropped 2 bases and J dropped 8 bases, with 15 bases sitting between them. In DNA, the CDR3 is TGTGCCAGCAGTTTAGAAGCTTCATGGCGGGGCTACACCTTC. Its translation: CASSLEASWRGYTF.

The chain links TRBV19 to TRBJ1-1; D may be TRBD1 (5 bases). The CDR3 runs 12 residues. Trimming cost V 7 bases and J 1 base, with 7 bases left between them. Germline assignment: CDR1 LNHDA and CDR2 SQIVND (reference sequence). CDR3 region: CASIQGNTEAFF. The CDR3 DNA sequence: TGTGCCAGTATTCAGGGGAACACTGAAGCTTTCTTT. Using reference TRBV19 and TRBJ1-1 for the parts outside the CDR3, the full variable domain is DGGITQSPKYLFRKEGQNVTLSCEQNLNHDAMYWYRQDPGQGLRLIYYSQIVNDFQKGDIAEGYSVSREKKESFPLTVTSAQKNPTAFYLCASIQGNTEAFFGQGTRLTVV.

The chain employs TRBV7-9 and TRBJ2-3, with 10 bases fitting TRBD2. The germline V gene has CDR1 SEHNR and CDR2 FQNEAQ (reference sequence). V lost 6 bases to trimming and J lost 4 bases; unmatched junction nucleotides: 13. The CDR3 contains 17 residues. DNA for the CDR3: TGTGCCAGCAGTCCGAAGGGATCTAGCGGGAGAGCAGATACGCAGTATTTT. Amino acid sequence: CASSPKGSSGRADTQYF.

This chain connects TRBV11-2 to TRBJ2-7; tentatively, D is TRBD2 (6 bases). The V gene lost 0 bases and the J gene lost 0 bases, with 18 bases spanning the gap. This CDR3 region has 18 residues. CDR1 SGHAT and CDR2 FQNNGV come from the germline V gene. The CDR3 DNA reads as TGTGCCAGCAGCTTAGATGGGGGACTGAGTTTGAACTCCTACGAGCAGTACTTC. Amino acid sequence: CASSLDGGLSLNSYEQYF.

This CDR3 reads CSVVQEANQPQHF. The CDR3 DNA reads as TGCAGCGTTGTTCAGGAGGCGAATCAGCCCCAGCATTTT. The chain uses TRBV29-1 and TRBJ1-5; D gene ambiguous. Germline lookup yields CDR1 SQVTM and CDR2 ANQGSEA. Deletions cut 4 bases from V and 4 bases from J, with 11 bases between. CDR3 length: 13 residues.

The gene calls are TRBV5-6 and TRBJ1-3; tentatively, D is TRBD1 (6 bases). V lost 6 bases, J lost 7 bases, and 17 bases lay in between. CDR1 is SGHDT, CDR2 YYEEEE, per germline. The CDR3 runs 14 residues. CDR3 bases: TGTGCCAGCATCCTTTACAGGGCACTCAACACCATATATTTT. Translating it yields CASILYRALNTIYF.

CDR3 coding DNA: TGTGCCAGCAGCTTAGGTGGTAGGAGGGAAAAACTGTTTTTT. This codes for CASSLGGRREKLFF. The gene calls are TRBV13 and TRBJ1-4; no clear D gene. Trimming took off 0 bases at V and 8 bases at J, with 10 bases between the two ends. This CDR3 is built from 14 residues. CDR1 PRHDT and CDR2 FYEKMQ come from the germline V gene (reference sequence).

The rearrangement links TRBV6-5 to TRBJ2-2; the match to TRBD2 covers 10 bases. Trimming cost V 4 bases and J 1 base; bases outside gene matches: 3. This CDR3 contains 16 residues. The V gene's germline CDR1 is MNHEY and CDR2 SVGAGI. For the CDR3, the DNA is TGTGCCAGCAGTTCTTTAGCGGGAGGGAACACCGGGGAGCTGTTTTTT. This gives the protein CASSSLAGGNTGELFF.